The 30 T cell receptor beta chains presented below share a single source sample, sequenced in a study of T-cell memory formation after mild COVID-19. MiXCR was run by TCRdb on the 5' RACE reads, yielding one entry per CDR3 protein. The table lists 100,000 to 130,000 distinct CDR3 sequences, around 15% of them singletons, with about 39% in the top ten. Sequenced sample: PBMCs or a T cell subset sorted from them (not recorded which). These TCRs come from a man younger than 35 who had mild COVID-19 (a few samples of this study predate the infection). Cell type and time point are not known.

In its sample, this clonotype was seen a few times. V usage is TRBV3-1 and J usage is TRBJ2-7; D is undetermined. This CDR3 has 17 amino acids. V was shortened by 2 bases and J by 0 bases, with 17 bases between the two germline ends. Germline V lookup: CDR1 LGHDT, CDR2 YNNKEL (reference sequence). CDR3 region: CASSQTSFRWSSYEQYF. The CDR3 DNA follows: TGTGCCAGCAGCCAAACCTCCTTCCGCTGGAGCTCCTACGAGCAGTACTTC.

The sample holds a few counts of this clonotype. The V call is TRBV5-1, the J call TRBJ1-1; D uncertain. The V end was cut by 0 bases, the J end by 0 bases, with 6 bases between. Germline CDR1 reads SGHRS; CDR2 reads YFSETQ. The CDR3 spans 14 residues. CDR3 protein: CASSLGRLNTEAFF. DNA of the CDR3: TGCGCCAGCAGCTTGGGACGGCTGAACACTGAAGCTTTCTTT.

This clonotype was counted between two and nine times. V is TRBV12-5 and J is TRBJ1-2, with D tentatively TRBD1 (5 bases). Trimming took off 2 bases at V and 5 bases at J, with 12 bases between the two ends. Germline CDR1 and CDR2: LGHNT and FRNRAP. The CDR3 spans 14 residues. The CDR3 DNA reads TGTGCTAGTGGTTTGAGGATTGGGGGGTATGGCTACACCTTC. Its protein product is CASGLRIGGYGYTF.

V and J are TRBV5-5 and TRBJ2-1; D call uncertain. With 2 bases removed from V and 10 bases from J, the gap between germline ends came to 16 bases. Germline-derived CDR1 and CDR2 are SGHKS and YYEKEE (reference sequence). This CDR3 has 14 residues. In DNA form, the CDR3 reads TGTGCCAGCAGCTTCGAAGCAGGCCTCTGGGAGCAGTTCTTC. Protein sequence: CASSFEAGLWEQFF.

This chain uses TRBV4-1 with TRBJ2-7; D possibly matches TRBD1 or TRBD2 (5 bases each). This CDR3 is 14 amino acids long. Germline CDR1 MGHRA, CDR2 YSYEKL. V lost 0 bases, J lost 4 bases, and 10 bases lay in between. CDR3 amino acids: CASSQEGRAYEQYF. CDR3 DNA sequence: TGCGCCAGCAGCCAAGAGGGACGAGCTTACGAGCAGTACTTC.

V and J are TRBV20-1 and TRBJ1-5, with 8 positions matching TRBD1. The CDR3 has 13 amino acids. CDR1 and CDR2 from the germline V gene are DFQATT and SNEGSKA (reference sequence). V lost 7 bases to trimming and J lost 0 bases; unmatched junction nucleotides: 2. The CDR3 nucleotides are TGCAGTGGGACAGGGTATAGCAATCAGCCCCAGCATTTT. Its protein product is CSGTGYSNQPQHF.

This clonotype occurred a few times. This chain joins TRBV7-9 and TRBJ1-1; unclear D gene. This CDR3 is built from 15 residues. Germline CDR1 and CDR2: SEHNR and FQNEAQ (reference sequence). Trimming pared 4 bases from V and 0 bases from J, leaving 12 bases between. The CDR3 DNA is TGTGCCAGCAGCTCACAGACGAACTTGAACACTGAAGCTTTCTTT. It specifies CASSSQTNLNTEAFF.

The rearrangement links TRBV4-3 to TRBJ1-2, with no clear D. V lost 4 bases, J lost 6 bases, and 18 bases lay in between. The CDR3 loop spans 15 amino acids. Germline lookup yields CDR1 LGHNA and CDR2 YSLEER. The CDR3 region is CASSLLQNQMDGYTF. The CDR3, as DNA: TGCGCCAGCAGCCTCCTTCAGAACCAGATGGATGGCTACACCTTC.

This clonotype occurred once. The V call is TRBV5-1, the J call TRBJ2-5, with a possible D match to TRBD1 (6 bases). V lost 6 bases and J lost 3, with 9 bases in between. The CDR3 spans 12 residues. Germline values: CDR1 SGHRS, CDR2 YFSETQ. The CDR3 protein is CASNDRKETQYF. CDR3 DNA: TGCGCCAGCAACGACAGGAAAGAGACCCAGTACTTC.

V is TRBV11-1 and J is TRBJ2-1; maybe TRBD1 (6 bases). The V and J ends lost 2 bases and 7 bases respectively, with 15 bases between them. CDR1 and CDR2 (germline): SGHAT, FQDESV (reference sequence). This CDR3 has 15 residues. The CDR3 region has the DNA TGTGCCAGCAGCTTAAGAATCGGGACAAAAAATGAGCAGTTCTTC. Translated, it gives CASSLRIGTKNEQFF.

This clonotype was counted a few times. The chain carries TRBV7-9 and TRBJ1-4; TRBD1 matches at 7 bases. J lost 4 bases, V lost 2 bases, and 4 bases had no gene match. CDR1 and CDR2 from the germline V gene are SEHNR and FQNEAQ (reference sequence). The CDR3 length is 15 residues. This CDR3 reads CASSLFGTDNEKLFF. For the CDR3, the DNA is TGTGCCAGCAGCTTATTCGGGACAGATAATGAAAAACTGTTTTTT.

The J gene is TRBJ2-3, the V gene TRBV6-2 or TRBV6-3, with TRBD2 identical over 7 bases. The CDR3 extends over 14 amino acids. Germline values: CDR1 MNHEY, CDR2 SVGEGT. J was trimmed by 7 bases and V by 2 bases; bases with no gene match: 6. The CDR3 DNA sequence: TGTGCCAGCAGTTACGGGGTAGCGGGTCATACGCAGTATTTT. As protein: CASSYGVAGHTQYF.

The CDR3 bases are TGTGCCAGCACGGCAGGGGAAGAGACCCAGTACTTC. Its translation: CASTAGEETQYF. The genes are TRBV6-5 and TRBJ2-5, with D possibly TRBD1 on 6 matching bases. CDR1 MNHEY and CDR2 SVGAGI come from the germline V gene. Trimming removed 7 bases at V and 3 bases at J, with 9 bases between. The CDR3 length is 12 residues.

This clonotype has only a few counts. The V call is TRBV12-3 or TRBV12-4, the J call TRBJ1-1; possible D gene TRBD1, 5 bases. V lost 1 base and J 5 bases, leaving 11 bases between the germline ends. This CDR3 has 14 residues. This chain's CDR3 is CASSLEPGWTEAFF. The CDR3 nucleotides are TGTGCCAGCAGTTTAGAGCCAGGGTGGACTGAAGCTTTCTTT.

This clonotype was seen a few times. This chain links TRBV7-6 with TRBJ1-2; D may be TRBD1 (6 bases). The germline V gene has CDR1 SGHVS and CDR2 FNYEAQ. This CDR3 region has 13 residues. V lost 5 bases to trimming and J lost 4 bases, with 11 bases between them. CDR3 sequence: CASSLGQSYGYTF. CDR3 DNA: TGTGCCAGCAGCCTCGGACAGTCCTATGGCTACACCTTC.

This clonotype occurred many times. The gene calls are TRBV7-9 and TRBJ2-5; TRBD2 is a possible D gene (6 bases). V was shortened by 5 bases and J by 4 bases, with 17 bases between the two germline ends. Germline CDR1 and CDR2: SEHNR and FQNEAQ (reference sequence). CDR3 length: 15 residues. CDR3 nucleotides: TGTGCCAGCAGCGCCCGGGAGAGGCTCGGAGAGACCCAGTACTTC. Its protein is CASSARERLGETQYF.

J is TRBJ2-6 and V is TRBV7-3, with D tentatively TRBD2 (5 bases). V was pared by 5 bases and J by 1 base, with 12 bases between. Per germline, CDR1 SGHTA and CDR2 FQGTGA. The CDR3 loop spans 16 amino acids. The CDR3 loop reads CASSPGLRSGANVLTF. The DNA of the CDR3 is TGTGCCAGCAGCCCAGGACTCCGATCTGGGGCCAACGTCCTGACTTTC.

This clonotype has only a few counts. This sequence joins TRBV4-1 and TRBJ1-1, with D possibly matching TRBD1 (5 bases). CDR3 length: 12 amino acids. Germline CDR1 is MGHRA and CDR2 is YSYEKL. Trimming took 8 bases from V and 5 from J, leaving 12 bases between them. CDR3 residues: CASLDGGTEAFF. The CDR3 coding sequence is TGCGCCAGCCTAGATGGGGGAACTGAAGCTTTCTTT.

This clonotype was observed a few times. The V and J genes are TRBV4-1 and TRBJ2-1; a possible D gene is TRBD2 (5 bases). The germline gives CDR1 MGHRA, CDR2 YSYEKL. The ends were cut back, 0 bases at V and 1 base at J, with 13 bases in the middle. CDR3 length: 17 residues. This chain's CDR3 is CASSQEPSRRSYNEQFF. The CDR3 DNA reads as TGCGCCAGCAGCCAAGAACCTAGCAGGAGATCCTACAATGAGCAGTTCTTC.

This clonotype has only a few counts. The chain links TRBV25-1 to TRBJ1-4, with D unclear. Germline CDR1 is MGHDK and CDR2 is SYGVNS. The CDR3 consists of 14 residues. V was shortened by 1 base and J by 7 bases, with 10 bases between the two germline ends. The CDR3 bases are TGTGCCAGCAGTGAATTAGGAGTCGGTGAAAAACTGTTTTTT. It yields the protein CASSELGVGEKLFF.

This clonotype was seen ten or more times. The chain links TRBV5-1 to TRBJ2-7; D unclear. The CDR3 extends over 14 amino acids. The germline V and J ends were trimmed by 7 bases and 0 bases, with 14 bases remaining between them. In germline, CDR1 is SGHRS, CDR2 YFSETQ. The CDR3, as DNA: TGCGCCAGCGGGTACCGAGAGAGCTCCTACGAGCAGTACGTC. This sequence encodes CASGYRESSYEQYV.

This clonotype was counted a few times. V is TRBV11-2 and J is TRBJ2-2, with D unclear. Trimming took 5 bases from V and 7 from J, leaving 5 bases between them. Per the germline V gene, CDR1 is SGHAT and CDR2 is FQNNGV. This CDR3 region has 11 residues. The CDR3 protein is CASSGLGELFF. DNA for the CDR3: TGTGCCAGCAGCGGTCTCGGGGAGCTGTTTTTT.

This chain joins TRBV5-1 and TRBJ2-1; TRBD1 might be the D (6 bases). Looked up from germline, CDR1 is SGHRS and CDR2 is YFSETQ. The CDR3 sequence is 15 residues long. Trimming left V 3 bases short and J 1 base short, with 11 bases between. The CDR3, as DNA: TGCGCCAGCAGCTCAGGGGCCCCTTCCTACAATGAGCAGTTCTTC. Its protein is CASSSGAPSYNEQFF.

This clonotype was recorded a few times. The gene calls are TRBV4-1 and TRBJ1-1; no definite D call. In germline, CDR1 is MGHRA, CDR2 YSYEKL. This CDR3 comprises 13 residues. Trimming took off 6 bases at V and 1 base at J, with 9 bases between the two ends. CDR3 DNA sequence: TGCGCCAGCAGGGATACAACGAACACTGAAGCTTTCTTT. Amino acid sequence: CASRDTTNTEAFF.

This rearrangement joins TRBV7-8 to TRBJ2-5; the D call may be TRBD1 or TRBD2 (5 bases each). Trimming shortened V by 2 bases and J by 4 bases, and 11 bases separated the two germline ends. This CDR3 has 14 residues. Germline CDR1 and CDR2: SGHVS and FQNEAQ. The CDR3 nucleotides read TGTGCCAGCAGCTTATGGTCAGGGACAGAGACCCAGTACTTC. Encoded protein: CASSLWSGTETQYF.

The CDR3 reads CASSDAGGPDTQYF. In DNA form, the CDR3 reads TGCGCCAGCAGTGATGCGGGGGGGCCAGATACGCAGTATTTT. The gene calls are TRBV10-2 and TRBJ2-3; TRBD2 aligns across 9 bases. This CDR3 has 14 residues. The V segment lost 3 bases and the J segment 4 bases; nucleotides outside the gene matches: 2. Germline assignment: CDR1 WSHSY and CDR2 SAAADI.

In this sample, this clonotype turned up a few times. This chain uses TRBV4-3 with TRBJ2-2, with 7 bases that match TRBD1. The CDR3 is 16 amino acids. J was trimmed by 3 bases and V by 0 bases; bases with no gene match: 4. The germline CDR1 and CDR2 sequences are LGHNA and YSLEER. DNA for the CDR3: TGCGCCAGCAGCCAAGATAGGGGGCCTCACACCGGGGAGCTGTTTTTT. As protein: CASSQDRGPHTGELFF.

This clonotype was observed at least ten times. The chain combines TRBV7-6 with TRBJ1-1; D unclear. V was pared by 4 bases and J by 0 bases, with 6 bases between. Germline loops: CDR1 SGHVS, CDR2 FNYEAQ. CDR3 length equals 13 residues. The CDR3 coding sequence is TGTGCCAGCAGCTCCGGACTGAACACTGAAGCTTTCTTT. Translation: CASSSGLNTEAFF. Full variable domain (rest looked up from reference TRBV7-6 and TRBJ1-1): GAGVSQSPRYKVTKRGQDVALRCDPISGHVSLYWYRQALGQGPEFLTYFNYEAQQDKSGLPNDRFSAERPEGSISTLTIQRTEQRDSAMYRCASSSGLNTEAFFGQGTRLTVV.

The gene calls are TRBV11-2 and TRBJ2-6, with D unresolved. Trimming took 6 bases from V and 9 from J, leaving 12 bases between them. CDR1 is SGHAT and CDR2 is FQNNGV in the germline V gene. The CDR3 consists of 13 residues. The CDR3 region is CASSYGPLNVLTF. The CDR3, as DNA: TGTGCCAGCAGTTACGGACCCCTCAACGTCCTGACTTTC. The whole variable domain, remainder taken from reference TRBV11-2 and TRBJ2-6, is EAGVAQSPRYKIIEKRQSVAFWCNPISGHATLYWYQQILGQGPKLLIQFQNNGVVDDSQLPKDRFSAERLKGVDSTLKIQPAKLEDSAVYLCASSYGPLNVLTFGAGSRLTVL.

Concerning this clonotype itself: As the CDR3 is not closed by the conserved phenylalanine or tryptophan, this likely results from a read error. The genes are TRBV7-9 and TRBJ1-2, with D unclear. The ends were cut back, 3 bases at V and 4 bases at J, with 12 bases in the middle. Germline V CDR1 and CDR2: SEHNR, FQNEAQ (reference sequence). The CDR3 length is 14 residues. The CDR3 region is CASSFSADIYGYTL. For the CDR3, the DNA is TGTGCCAGCAGCTTTTCGGCAGACATCTATGGCTACACCTTA.